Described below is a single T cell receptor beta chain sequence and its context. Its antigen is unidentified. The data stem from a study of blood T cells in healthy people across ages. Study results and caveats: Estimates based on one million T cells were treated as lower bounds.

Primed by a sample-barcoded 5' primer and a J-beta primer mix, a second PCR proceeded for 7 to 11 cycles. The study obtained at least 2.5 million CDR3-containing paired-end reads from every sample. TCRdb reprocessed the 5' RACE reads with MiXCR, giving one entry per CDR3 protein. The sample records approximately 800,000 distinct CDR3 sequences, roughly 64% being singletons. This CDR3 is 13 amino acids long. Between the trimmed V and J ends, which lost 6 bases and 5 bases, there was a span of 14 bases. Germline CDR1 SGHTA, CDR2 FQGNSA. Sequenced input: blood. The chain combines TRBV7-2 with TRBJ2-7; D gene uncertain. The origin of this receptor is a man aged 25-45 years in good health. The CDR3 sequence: CASSTVGWDEQYF. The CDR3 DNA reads TGTGCCAGCAGTACAGTCGGGTGGGACGAGCAGTACTTC.